This TCR beta chain was sequenced for a study of T-cell memory formation after mild COVID-19. Looking at the study overall: There were largely donor-specific TCR clusters. Study outcomes and limitations: That cross-reactive memory joined was suggested by some responding clones appearing in pre-infection memory. Proof of SARS-CoV-2 specificity was absent for the second-wave clones that crested on day 37.

About this clonotype itself: No antigen is known for it.

CDR1 SQVTM and CDR2 ANQGSEA come from the germline V gene. The CDR3 consists of 11 residues. V shed 3 bases and J shed 8 bases, with 10 bases lying between them. Barcoded TCR alpha and TCR beta cDNA libraries with UMIs came from 5'RACE using constant-segment primers. TCRdb re-analysed the 5' RACE reads in MiXCR, keeping a single row per CDR3 protein. The sample shows hundreds of thousands of distinct CDR3 sequences, 16% of them seen only once. The V gene is TRBV29-1, the J gene TRBJ1-2; D gene unclear. The sample was PBMCs or a T cell subset sorted from them (not recorded which). The clonotype originates from a young man who had mild COVID-19 (a few samples of this study predate the infection). Cell type and time point are not known. CDR3 bases: TGCAGCGTTGACCAGTCCGGGGGCTACACCTTC. Translating gives CSVDQSGGYTF.